Below, one T cell receptor beta chain is given with its context. This entry is derived from a study of blood T cell repertoires in COVID-19. Study context: Samples taken during acute and convalescent COVID-19 were collected in the United States, Italy and Spain.

The protocol was immunoSEQ multiplex PCR, while the TCRdb copy is restricted to in-frame clones and leaves out a portion. The repertoire holds 15,000 to 20,000 clones, with about nine tenths as singletons. The CDR3 length is 17 residues. Trimming took 1 base from V and 5 from J; bases not matched to a gene: 6. Germline V gene sequence: CDR1 LNHDA, CDR2 SQIVND (reference sequence). The chain joins TRBV19 to TRBJ2-2; 11 bases agree with TRBD2. What was sequenced was peripheral blood. The clonotype originates from a human donor in a cohort sampled during active COVID-19. In DNA, the CDR3 is TGTGCCAGTAGTATAGGAACTAGCGGGAGCCGGACCGGGGAGCTGTTTTTT. Its translation is CASSIGTSGSRTGELFF. The whole variable domain, filled in from reference TRBV19 and TRBJ2-2, reads DGGITQSPKYLFRKEGQNVTLSCEQNLNHDAMYWYRQDPGQGLRLIYYSQIVNDFQKGDIAEGYSVSREKKESFPLTVTSAQKNPTAFYLCASSIGTSGSRTGELFFGEGSRLTVL.